This T cell receptor beta chain comes out of a study of human T cells and chemical hapten exposure. General study results and limits: Alopecia in all donors means immunity may differ from healthy individuals.

Time point in this sample: patch test 1, 2 weeks after DPC sensitization. Treatment here: therapeutic diphenylcyclopropenone sensitization with weekly scalp DPC. TCRdb independently ran MiXCR on the RACE reads; one entry per CDR3 protein. The sample has more than 65,000 distinct CDR3 sequences, approximately 10% seen once. A remark on this clonotype: The antigen is undetermined.

The CDR3 is 15 residues long. V dropped 1 base and J dropped 5 bases, with 11 bases sitting between them. Germline V gene lookup returns CDR1 LGHNA and CDR2 YNFKEQ. The V gene is TRBV4-2, the J gene TRBJ1-4, with D possibly TRBD1 on 6 matching bases. The sequence was obtained from a woman in her 50s with alopecia areata. Some clones in this sample may be carry-over from other donors' samples. The source was whole blood, collected in connection with sensitization to the hapten diphenylcyclopropenone (DPC). CDR3 amino acids: CASSQVVGGNEKLFF. DNA of the CDR3: TGTGCCAGCAGCCAAGTGGTAGGGGGGAATGAAAAACTGTTTTTT.